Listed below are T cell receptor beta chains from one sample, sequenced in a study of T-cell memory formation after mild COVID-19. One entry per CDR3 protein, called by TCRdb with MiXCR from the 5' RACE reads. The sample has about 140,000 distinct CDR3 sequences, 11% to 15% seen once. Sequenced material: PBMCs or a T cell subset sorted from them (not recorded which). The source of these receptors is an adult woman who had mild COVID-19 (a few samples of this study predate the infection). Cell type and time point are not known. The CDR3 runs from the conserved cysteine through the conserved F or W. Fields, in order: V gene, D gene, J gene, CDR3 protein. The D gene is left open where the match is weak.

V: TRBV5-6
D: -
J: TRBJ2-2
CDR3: CASLSGAGELFF

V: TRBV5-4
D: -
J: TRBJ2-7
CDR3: CASSLGGGATEQYF

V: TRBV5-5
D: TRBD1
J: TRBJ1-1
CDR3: CASSPGRGQAPHWDTEAFF

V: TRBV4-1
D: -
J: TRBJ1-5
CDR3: CASSQGSGLNQPQHF

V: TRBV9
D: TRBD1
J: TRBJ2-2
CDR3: CASSLRGGAGPELFF

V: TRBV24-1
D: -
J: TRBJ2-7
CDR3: CATSDGQGDEQYF

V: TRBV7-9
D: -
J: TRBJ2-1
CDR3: CASSPGQSGNFNEQFF

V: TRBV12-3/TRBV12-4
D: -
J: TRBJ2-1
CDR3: CASSPPLGNEQFF

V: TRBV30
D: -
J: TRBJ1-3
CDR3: CAGDVGNTIYF

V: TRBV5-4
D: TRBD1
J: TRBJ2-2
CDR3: CASSGAGGVTGELFF

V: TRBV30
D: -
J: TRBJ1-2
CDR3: CAWSSYPRNGYTF

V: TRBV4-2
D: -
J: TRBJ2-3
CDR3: CASSQGARHTDTQYF

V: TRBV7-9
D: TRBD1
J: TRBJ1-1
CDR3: CASSHWTGLDTEAFF

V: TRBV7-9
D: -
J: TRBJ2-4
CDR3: CASSLAVVAKNIQYF

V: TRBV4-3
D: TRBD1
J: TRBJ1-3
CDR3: CASSQDSGGPTGNTIYF

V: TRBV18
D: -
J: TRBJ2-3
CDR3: CASSPPRRDVWDRSTDTQYF

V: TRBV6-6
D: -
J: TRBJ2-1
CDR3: CASSYSPVNEQFF

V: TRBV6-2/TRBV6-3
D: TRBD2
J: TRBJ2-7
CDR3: CASSPAGLYEQYF

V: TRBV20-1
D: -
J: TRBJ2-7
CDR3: CSARLRDFGEQYF

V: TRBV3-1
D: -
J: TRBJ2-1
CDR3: CASSQGNSYNEQFF

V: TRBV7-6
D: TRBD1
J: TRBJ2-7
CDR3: CASSLGSQGALYEQYF

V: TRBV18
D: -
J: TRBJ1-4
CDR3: CASSPRARNEKLFF

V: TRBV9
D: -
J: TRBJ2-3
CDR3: CASSVGWDTQYF

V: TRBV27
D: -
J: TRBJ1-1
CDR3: CASSPAGSNTEAFF

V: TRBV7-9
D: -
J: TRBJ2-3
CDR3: CASSLGRAVGTDTQYF

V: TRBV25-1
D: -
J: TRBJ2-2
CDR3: CASSVSGELFF

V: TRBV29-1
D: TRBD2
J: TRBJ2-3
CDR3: CSVLLAGGADTQYF

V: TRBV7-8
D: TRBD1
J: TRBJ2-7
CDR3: CASSSGRDRGTYEQYF

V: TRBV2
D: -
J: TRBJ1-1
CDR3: CAGGLPNTEAFF

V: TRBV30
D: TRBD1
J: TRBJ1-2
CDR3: CAWNLGTGDGYTF

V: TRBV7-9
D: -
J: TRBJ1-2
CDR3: CASSLVYGDGYTF